The following is a T cell receptor (beta chain) sequence with its context. Its antigen is not known. These data come from a study of shared clonotypes between healthy human individuals. Study outcomes and limitations: The researchers took only blood, and tissue repertoires probably look different. Between a few donors, naive CD4 clonotypes were shared at a level of about 5%.

Assay used: immunoSEQ multiplex PCR; TCRdb lists only in-frame clones, some missing. The table shows 800,000 or so clones, with 95% to 97% occurring only once. CD8 cells classed as naive were CD45RO-negative and positively selected for CCR7, excluding terminally differentiated effector memory CD45RA+ cells. The V and J ends lost 11 bases and 8 bases, in that order; junction bases with no gene match: 12. Germline V gene lookup returns CDR1 LNHDA and CDR2 SQIVND (reference sequence). The CDR3 is 14 residues long. The source material was naive CD8+ T cells sorted from blood. The source is a man younger than 45 in good health. V and J are TRBV19 and TRBJ1-2; the match to TRBD1 covers 12 bases. CDR3 in DNA: TGTGCCGCCGGGACAGGGGGCGCGGTCTACGGCTACACCTTC. Translated: CAAGTGGAVYGYTF.